The clone carrying this T cell receptor (beta chain) was found a few times. These data come from a study of blood T cells in healthy people across ages. With a J-beta primer mix and a sample-barcoded 5' primer, a second PCR ran 7 to 11 cycles. TCRdb independently ran MiXCR on the 5' RACE reads; one entry per CDR3 protein. The sample has about 680,000 distinct CDR3 sequences; roughly 49% are singletons. V gave up 1 base and J gave up 5 bases, with 14 bases separating them. Germline loops: CDR1 SGHTA, CDR2 FQGNSA. The CDR3 contains 16 residues. The origin of this receptor is a woman aged 60 to 75 in good health. Sequencing was carried out using blood. The chain links TRBV7-2 to TRBJ2-2; D gene unclear. CDR3 region: CASSLVQPMWTGELFF. CDR3 sequence (DNA): TGTGCCAGCAGCTTAGTCCAACCAATGTGGACCGGGGAGCTGTTTTTT.